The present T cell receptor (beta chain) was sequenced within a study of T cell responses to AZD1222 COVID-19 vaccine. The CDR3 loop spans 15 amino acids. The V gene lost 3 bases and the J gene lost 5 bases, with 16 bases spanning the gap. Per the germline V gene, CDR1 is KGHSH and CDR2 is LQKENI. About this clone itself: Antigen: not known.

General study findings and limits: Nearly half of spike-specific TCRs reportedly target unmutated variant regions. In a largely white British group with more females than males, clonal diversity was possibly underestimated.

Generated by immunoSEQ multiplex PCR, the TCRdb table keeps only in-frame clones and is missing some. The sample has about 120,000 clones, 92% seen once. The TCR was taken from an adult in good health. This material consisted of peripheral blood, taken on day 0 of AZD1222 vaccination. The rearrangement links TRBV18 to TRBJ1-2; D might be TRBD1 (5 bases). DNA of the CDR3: TGTGCCAGCTCACCCGGGACGGGGGTAGTTTATGGCTACACCTTC. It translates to CASSPGTGVVYGYTF.